One and the same sample provided the 22 T cell receptor beta chains below, sequenced in a study of monozygotic twins with inflammatory bowel disease. TCRdb reprocessed the 5' RACE reads, keeping one entry per CDR3 protein, no DNA. The sample has around 450,000 distinct CDR3 sequences. Source material: blood. These receptors originate from a human donor with ulcerative colitis or Crohn's disease, or a healthy co-twin of an affected twin (not recorded which).

The rearrangement joins TRBV4-3 to TRBJ2-4; without DNA, the TCRdb call of TRBD2 cannot be checked. Germline-derived CDR1 and CDR2 are LGHNA and YSLEER. The CDR3 length is 17 residues. The CDR3 reads CASSQDLGGRSKNIQYF.

The J gene is TRBJ2-7, the V gene TRBV6-2 or TRBV6-3; TCRdb picks TRBD2, but there is no DNA to check that call. The CDR3 contains 16 residues. Germline loops: CDR1 MNHEY, CDR2 SVGEGT. The chain's CDR3 is CASSYPSGSLRYEQYF.

The chain joins TRBV7-2 to TRBJ2-7; TCRdb reports TRBD1, a call that lacks DNA to check it against. Looked up from germline, CDR1 is SGHTA and CDR2 is FQGNSA. The length of the CDR3 is 13 residues. CDR3 amino acids: CASSLVYREEQYF.

The rearrangement joins TRBV6-6 to TRBJ2-5; lacking DNA, the TRBD1 call made by TCRdb goes unchecked. This CDR3 contains 13 residues. The germline V gene encodes CDR1 MNHNY and CDR2 SVGAGI (reference sequence). This CDR3 is CASSSGGWETQYF.

CDR3 amino acids: CASSYGERNQPQHF. The rearrangement joins TRBV6-6 to TRBJ1-5. The length of the CDR3 is 14 residues. Germline V gene sequence: CDR1 MNHNY, CDR2 SVGAGI (reference sequence).

V usage is TRBV18 and J usage is TRBJ1-2. CDR1 is KGHSH and CDR2 is LQKENI in the germline V gene. The CDR3 is 15 amino acids. This chain's CDR3 is CASSLRLEANYGYTF.

The genes are TRBV11-2 and TRBJ2-3; TCRdb lists TRBD2, though no DNA is available to test this call. CDR1 SGHAT and CDR2 FQNNGV come from the germline V gene. The length of the CDR3 is 17 residues. The CDR3: CASSLRGSGGITDTQYF.

CDR3 protein: CASSEGLRRGQETQYF. V usage is TRBV25-1 and J usage is TRBJ2-5; TCRdb gives TRBD2 as the D gene, but with no DNA this cannot be confirmed. There are 16 residues in the CDR3. Germline CDR1 MGHDK, CDR2 SYGVNS.

The chain is built from TRBV6-2 or TRBV6-3 and TRBJ2-2; without DNA, the TCRdb call of TRBD1 cannot be checked. The CDR3 extends over 15 amino acids. In germline, CDR1 is MNHEY, CDR2 SVGEGT. The CDR3 region is CASSYWQGNTGELFF.

The chain recombines TRBV6-6 with TRBJ2-3; TCRdb gives TRBD2 as the D gene, but with no DNA this cannot be confirmed. CDR3 size: 13 residues. The germline V gene encodes CDR1 MNHNY and CDR2 SVGAGI (reference sequence). The CDR3 loop reads CASSRLVHDTQYF.

The CDR3 region is CASSPFPGVEPGNTIYF. The genes are TRBV12-3 or TRBV12-4 and TRBJ1-3; the TCRdb D gene call, TRBD1, has no DNA to confirm it. The CDR3 extends over 17 amino acids.

The chain couples TRBV7-2 to TRBJ2-5; TCRdb's assignment of TRBD1 cannot be checked, as there is no DNA. The CDR3 is 14 amino acids. Germline V gene lookup returns CDR1 SGHTA and CDR2 FQGNSA. The CDR3 loop reads CASSMGGAQETQYF.

This chain joins TRBV20-1 and TRBJ2-3; the TCRdb D gene call, TRBD1, has no DNA to confirm it. This CDR3 is built from 13 residues. Germline V CDR1 and CDR2: DFQATT, SNEGSKA (reference sequence). CDR3 in amino acids: CSAPGGQTDTQYF.

The J gene is TRBJ1-1, the V gene TRBV5-6; TCRdb returns TRBD1, unconfirmable since there is no DNA. CDR1 SGHDT and CDR2 YYEEEE come from the germline V gene. This CDR3 comprises 15 residues. The CDR3 protein is CASTPRGLPGAEAFF.

This chain connects TRBV7-6 to TRBJ2-5; TCRdb gives TRBD1 as the D gene, but with no DNA this cannot be confirmed. This CDR3 is 14 amino acids long. CDR1 is SGHVS and CDR2 is FNYEAQ in the germline V gene. The CDR3 reads CASSVGLSTQTQYF.

The chain has TRBV25-1 and TRBJ1-2; there is no DNA to check the TCRdb D call of TRBD1. Germline V CDR1 and CDR2: MGHDK, SYGVNS. This CDR3 has 16 residues. The CDR3 loop is CASSEWSGDFIYGYTF.

V is TRBV7-9 and J is TRBJ2-7; no DNA is available, so the TRBD1 call from TCRdb remains unchecked. From germline, CDR1 is SEHNR and CDR2 FQNEAQ (reference sequence). This CDR3 contains 15 residues. CDR3 residues: CASSSKQGYSYEQYF.

This chain links TRBV5-1 with TRBJ2-5; without DNA, the TCRdb call of TRBD2 cannot be checked. The CDR3 covers 14 residues. The germline CDR1 and CDR2 sequences are SGHRS and YFSETQ. The CDR3: CASSLEEVQETQYF.

The CDR3 sequence is CASTSPLGTGGAPDTQYF. V is TRBV28 and J is TRBJ2-3; as DNA is missing, the TRBD1 call by TCRdb cannot be tested. Germline V gives CDR1 MDHEN, CDR2 SYDVKM. The CDR3 is made up of 18 amino acids.

V usage is TRBV9 and J usage is TRBJ2-1. Germline CDR1 is SGDLS and CDR2 is YYNGEE. CDR3 length: 15 amino acids. The CDR3 protein is CASSVDSWVYNEQFF.

The J gene is TRBJ1-6, the V gene TRBV27. Germline assignment: CDR1 MNHEY and CDR2 SMNVEV (reference sequence). There are 15 residues in the CDR3. The CDR3 protein is CASSLSGQTNSPLHF.

The V and J genes are TRBV7-9 and TRBJ1-2; the D gene TCRdb calls, TRBD1, cannot be checked with no DNA. The germline V gene encodes CDR1 SEHNR and CDR2 FQNEAQ (reference sequence). CDR3 length equals 15 residues. The CDR3 loop reads CASSLQAGSNYGYTF.